These 15 T cell receptor beta chains were all obtained from the same sample, sequenced in a study of cytomegalovirus exposure and HLA in healthy donors (TCRdb year 2017). Library construction relied on the immunoSEQ multiplex PCR assay. The multiplex PCR relied on a mix of 60 forward primers for TCR Vbeta segments and 13 reverse primers for TCR Jbeta segments. TCRdb holds this immuneACCESS table with in-frame rearrangements only. Some clones are missing; in checked studies, unresolved V genes explain under half, and the rest has no known cause. For this sample the table gives about 130,000 clones, of which 65% to 80% were detected only once. The top ten hold 5% to 8.5% of the sample. The sample consisted of PBMCs. The source is a man between 35 and 55 years old in good health and CMV-seropositive.

The V call is TRBV6-1, the J call TRBJ1-5, with D unresolved. The V gene's germline CDR1 is MNHNS and CDR2 SASEGT. Trimming removed 0 bases from V and 5 bases from J, with 14 bases in between. The CDR3 is 16 amino acids. The CDR3 region has the DNA TGTGCCAGCAGTGAAGCGACTGGGCAGAGGGATCAGCCCCAGCATTTT. Its protein is CASSEATGQRDQPQHF.

The chain has TRBV5-5 and TRBJ1-2; weak D call: TRBD1 (5 bases). CDR3 size: 14 residues. Trimming shortened V by 0 bases and J by 7 bases, and 13 bases separated the two germline ends. Germline assignment: CDR1 SGHKS and CDR2 YYEKEE (reference sequence). The CDR3 DNA sequence: TGTGCCAGCAGCTTGGAGTGGCAGGGAGGTGGCTACACCTTC. It specifies CASSLEWQGGGYTF.

This clone occurred a few times. The CDR3 reads CASSLSISSTDTQYF. The CDR3 nucleotides are TGCGCCAGCAGCCTTAGCATCTCTAGCACAGATACGCAGTATTTT. V is TRBV5-1 and J is TRBJ2-3; D uncertain. With 4 bases removed from V and 0 bases from J, the gap between germline ends came to 12 bases. The CDR3 has 15 amino acids. Germline V CDR1 and CDR2: SGHRS, YFSETQ.

This clone was counted a few times. V usage is TRBV2 and J usage is TRBJ2-7; 8 bases are a match to TRBD1. The ends lost 6 bases at V and 2 bases at J; junction bases unmatched: 6. The CDR3 is made up of 14 amino acids. Germline loops: CDR1 SNHLY, CDR2 FYNNEI. The CDR3, as DNA: TGTGCCAGCAGACCGGACAGGGATACCTACGAGCAGTACTTC. Its protein is CASRPDRDTYEQYF.

The rearrangement links TRBV30 to TRBJ1-1, with D uncertain. Germline-derived CDR1 and CDR2 are GTSNPN and SVGIG (reference sequence). The CDR3 contains 12 residues. Trimming left V 4 bases short and J 1 base short, with 7 bases between. CDR3 loop: CAWKRGNTEAFF. CDR3 DNA: TGTGCCTGGAAGCGAGGGAACACTGAAGCTTTCTTT.

The chain couples TRBV9 to TRBJ2-7, with TRBD1 matching 9 bases. Germline lookup yields CDR1 SGDLS and CDR2 YYNGEE. After removal of 0 bases from V and 0 bases from J, the junction contained 1 base not matched to a gene. This CDR3 spans 15 amino acids. DNA of the CDR3: TGTGCCAGCAGCGTAGACAGGGGGCCCTCCTACGAGCAGTACTTC. Translated, it gives CASSVDRGPSYEQYF.

The V call is TRBV29-1, the J call TRBJ1-5; TRBD1 agrees at 8 bases. The V gene's germline CDR1 is SQVTM and CDR2 ANQGSEA. V trimming: 4 bases; J trimming: 5 bases; junction bases outside the gene matches: 7. CDR3 size: 14 residues. CDR3 sequence: CSVVLTGEYQPQHF. CDR3 sequence (DNA): TGCAGCGTTGTCCTGACAGGGGAATATCAGCCCCAGCATTTT. Filled out from reference TRBV29-1 and TRBJ1-5, the complete variable domain reads SAVISQKPSRDICQRGTSLTIQCQVDSQVTMMFWYRQQPGQSLTLIATANQGSEATYESGFVIDKFPISRPNLTFSTLTVSNMSPEDSSIYLCSVVLTGEYQPQHFGDGTRLSIL.

This clone was detected only a few times. The chain combines TRBV27 with TRBJ2-7; 11 nucleotides agree with TRBD1. Unmatched junction bases numbered 9, after V lost 5 bases and J lost 3 bases. Germline CDR1 is MNHEY and CDR2 is SMNVEV (reference sequence). This CDR3 has 16 residues. The CDR3 is CASSPIGTGGDYEQYF. The CDR3 DNA follows: TGTGCCAGCAGTCCCATAGGGACAGGGGGTGACTACGAGCAGTACTTC.

The chain uses TRBV2 and TRBJ1-2; D is possibly TRBD1 (5 bases). V dropped 6 bases and J dropped 6 bases, with 17 bases sitting between them. This CDR3 spans 14 amino acids. CDR1 and CDR2 (germline): SNHLY, FYNNEI. CDR3 residues: CASRGRVNLDGYTF. In nucleotides, the CDR3 is TGTGCCAGCAGGGGCAGGGTCAATCTGGATGGCTACACCTTC.

The CDR3 loop is CASSEGTSGRFTDTQYF. In DNA form, the CDR3 reads TGTGCCAGCAGCGAGGGGACTAGCGGGAGATTTACAGATACGCAGTATTTT. The J gene is TRBJ2-3, the V gene TRBV9, with 14 bases lining up with TRBD2. Germline trimming cut 3 bases from V and 3 bases from J; bases unmatched to any gene: 6. The CDR3 is made up of 17 amino acids. The V gene's germline CDR1 is SGDLS and CDR2 YYNGEE.

V is TRBV18 and J is TRBJ2-1; TRBD2 aligns across 7 bases. The CDR3 totals 16 residues. Germline CDR1 and CDR2: KGHSH and LQKENI. After removal of 5 bases from V and 7 bases from J, the junction contained 14 bases not matched to a gene. CDR3 sequence reads: CASSSGWRERGNEQFF. The DNA for the CDR3 is TGTGCCAGCTCATCAGGATGGCGGGAGAGGGGAAATGAGCAGTTCTTC.

This clone came up once. The chain joins TRBV15 to TRBJ2-2; no definite D call. The germline V gene encodes CDR1 LNHNV and CDR2 YYDKDF (reference sequence). CDR3 length: 15 amino acids. Trimming removed 6 bases from V and 4 bases from J, with 15 bases in between. This CDR3 reads CATSEEQRFTGELFF. The CDR3 nucleotides read TGTGCCACCAGTGAGGAACAACGATTCACCGGGGAGCTGTTTTTT.

The chain couples TRBV19 to TRBJ2-7; 9 bases are shared with TRBD2. Trimming removed 6 bases from V and 3 bases from J; junction bases left unmatched: 18. This CDR3 has 18 amino acids. Per germline, CDR1 LNHDA and CDR2 SQIVND (reference sequence). In nucleotides, the CDR3 is TGTGCCAGTAGCGATCAGTCCCGGGGAGCGGGAGGTGGCTACGAGCAGTACTTC. This encodes CASSDQSRGAGGGYEQYF.

This clone has just one count. The chain uses TRBV5-1 and TRBJ2-7, with 7 nucleotides matching TRBD1. CDR1 and CDR2 from the germline V gene are SGHRS and YFSETQ. The length of the CDR3 is 14 residues. J was trimmed by 7 bases and V by 3 bases; bases with no gene match: 10. The CDR3, as DNA: TGCGCCAGCAGCTGGGAGACAGGGACGAAGGAGCAGTACTTC. This gives the protein CASSWETGTKEQYF.

The chain joins TRBV5-1 to TRBJ2-5; D call uncertain. Matching the DNA end better, TRBJ2-7 makes the J call doubtful. CDR1 is SGHRS and CDR2 is YFSETQ in the germline V gene. This CDR3 is 14 amino acids long. The CDR3 protein is CASSLEADSYEQYF. The CDR3 bases are TGCGCCAGCAGCTTGGAGGCAGACTCCTACGAGCAGTACTTC.